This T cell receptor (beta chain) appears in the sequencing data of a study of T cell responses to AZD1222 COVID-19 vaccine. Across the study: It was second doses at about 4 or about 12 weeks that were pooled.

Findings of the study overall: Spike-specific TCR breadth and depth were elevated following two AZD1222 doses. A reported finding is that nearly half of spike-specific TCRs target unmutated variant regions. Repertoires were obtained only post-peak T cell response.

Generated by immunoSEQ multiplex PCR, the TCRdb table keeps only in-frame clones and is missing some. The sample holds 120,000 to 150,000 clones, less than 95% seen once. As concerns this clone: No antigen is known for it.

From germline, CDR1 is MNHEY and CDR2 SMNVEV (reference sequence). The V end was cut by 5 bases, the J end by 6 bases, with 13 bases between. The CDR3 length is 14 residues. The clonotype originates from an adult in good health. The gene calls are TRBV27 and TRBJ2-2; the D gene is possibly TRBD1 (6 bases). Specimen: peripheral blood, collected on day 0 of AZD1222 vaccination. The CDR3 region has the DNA TGTGCCAGCAGTCCCCCGGCAGGGGCCGGGGAGCTGTTTTTT. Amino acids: CASSPPAGAGELFF.